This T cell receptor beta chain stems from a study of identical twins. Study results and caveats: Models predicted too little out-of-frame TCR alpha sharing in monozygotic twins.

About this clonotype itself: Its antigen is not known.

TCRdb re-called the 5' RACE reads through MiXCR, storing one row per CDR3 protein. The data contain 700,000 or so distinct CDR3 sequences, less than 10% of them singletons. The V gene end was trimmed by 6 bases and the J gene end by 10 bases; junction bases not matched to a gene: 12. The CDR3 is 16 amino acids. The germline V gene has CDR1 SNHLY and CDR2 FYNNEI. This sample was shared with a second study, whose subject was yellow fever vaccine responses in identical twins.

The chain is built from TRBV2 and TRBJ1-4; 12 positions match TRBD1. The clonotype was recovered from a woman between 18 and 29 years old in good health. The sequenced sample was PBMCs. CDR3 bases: TGTGCCAGCAGGCCGTCGGGACAGGGGGCTTACGGAAAACTGTTTTTT. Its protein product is CASRPSGQGAYGKLFF.